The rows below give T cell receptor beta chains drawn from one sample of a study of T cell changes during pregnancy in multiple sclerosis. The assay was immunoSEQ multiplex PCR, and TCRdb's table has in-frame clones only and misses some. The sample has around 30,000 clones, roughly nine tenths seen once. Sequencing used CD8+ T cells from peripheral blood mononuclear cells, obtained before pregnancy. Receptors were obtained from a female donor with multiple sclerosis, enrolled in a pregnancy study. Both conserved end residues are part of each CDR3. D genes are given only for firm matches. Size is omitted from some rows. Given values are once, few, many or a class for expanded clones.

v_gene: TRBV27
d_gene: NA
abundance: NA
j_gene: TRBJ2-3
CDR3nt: TGTGCCAGCAGTTTGAGAGCGGAGAACACAGATACGCAGTATTTT
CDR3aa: CASSLRAENTDTQYF

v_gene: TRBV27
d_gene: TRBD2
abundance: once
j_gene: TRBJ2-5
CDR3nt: TGTGCCAGCAGTTCATCGGGGGGGGAAGACCAAGAGACCCAGTACTTC
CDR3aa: CASSSSGGEDQETQYF

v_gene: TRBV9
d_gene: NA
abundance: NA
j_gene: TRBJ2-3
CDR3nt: TGTGCCAGCGCGGTGGGGGCGGGGGCCTACACAGATACGCAGTATTTT
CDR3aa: CASAVGAGAYTDTQYF

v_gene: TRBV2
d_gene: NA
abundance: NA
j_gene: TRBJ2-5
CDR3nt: TGTGCCAGCAGTGAGTGGGCCCGGGAGACCCAGTACTTC
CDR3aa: CASSEWARETQYF

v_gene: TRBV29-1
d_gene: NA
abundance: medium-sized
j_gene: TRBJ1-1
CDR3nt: TGCAGCGTTGTTGGGAGTAAGACTGAAGCTTTCTTT
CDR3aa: CSVVGSKTEAFF

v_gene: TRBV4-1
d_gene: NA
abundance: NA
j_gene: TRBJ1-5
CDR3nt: TGCGCCAGCAGCCAAGAACTGGGGGGGGGTAATCAGCCCCAGCATTTT
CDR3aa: CASSQELGGGNQPQHF

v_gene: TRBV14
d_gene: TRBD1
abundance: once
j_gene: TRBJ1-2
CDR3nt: TGTGCCAGCAGTCCGCAACAGGGGTATGGCTACACCTTC
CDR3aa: CASSPQQGYGYTF

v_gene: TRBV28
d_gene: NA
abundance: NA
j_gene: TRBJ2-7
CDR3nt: TGTGCCAGCAGTCCGGGCTCCTACGAGCAGTACTTC
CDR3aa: CASSPGSYEQYF

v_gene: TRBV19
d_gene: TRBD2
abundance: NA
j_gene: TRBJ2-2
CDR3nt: TGTGCCAGCGAAGGGGGCCTAGCGGGAGGTTCCGGGGAGCTGTTTTTT
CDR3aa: CASEGGLAGGSGELFF

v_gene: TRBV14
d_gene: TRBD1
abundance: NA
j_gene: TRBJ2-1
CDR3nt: TGTGCCAGCAGCATACACGGACAGGGGATGACCTACAATGAGCAGTTCTTC
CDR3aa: CASSIHGQGMTYNEQFF

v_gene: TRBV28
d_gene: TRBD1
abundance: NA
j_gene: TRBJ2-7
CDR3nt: TGTGCCAGCAGCTATCCCGCCACGGGACAGGTGATTGAAGTTTACGAGCAGTACTTC
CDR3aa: CASSYPATGQVIEVYEQYF

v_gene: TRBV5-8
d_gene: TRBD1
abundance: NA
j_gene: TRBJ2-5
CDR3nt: TGTGCCAGCAGCTTGGTACCGACAGGGGGCGAACAGACCCAGTACTTC
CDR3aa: CASSLVPTGGEQTQYF

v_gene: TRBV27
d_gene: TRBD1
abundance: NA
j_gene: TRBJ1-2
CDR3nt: TGTGCCAGCAGTTCCCACATCTCACAGGGGAGGTTCTATGGCTACACCTTC
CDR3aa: CASSSHISQGRFYGYTF

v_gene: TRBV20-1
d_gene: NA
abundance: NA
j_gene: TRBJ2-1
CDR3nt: TGCAGTGCTAGAGACCCTCAGTTCTTC
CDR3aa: CSARDPQFF

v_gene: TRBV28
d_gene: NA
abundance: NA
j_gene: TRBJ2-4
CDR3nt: TGTGCCACCAAAGGGGGGGCGCGGACCAAAAACATTCAGTACTTC
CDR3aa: CATKGGARTKNIQYF

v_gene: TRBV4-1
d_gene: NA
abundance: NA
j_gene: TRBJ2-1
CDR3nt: TGCGCCAGCAGCCAAGAAAGGGGGACCTCCTACAATGAGCAGTTCTTC
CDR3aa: CASSQERGTSYNEQFF

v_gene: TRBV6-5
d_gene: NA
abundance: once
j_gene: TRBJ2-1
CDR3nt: TGTGCCAGCAGTTATGAAGGGGCTGGCAATGAGCAGTTCTTC
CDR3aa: CASSYEGAGNEQFF

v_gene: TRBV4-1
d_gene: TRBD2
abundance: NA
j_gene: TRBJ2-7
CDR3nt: TGCGCCAGCAGCCAAGATCAGGGAGGACTAGCGGGTTACGAGCAGTACTTC
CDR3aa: CASSQDQGGLAGYEQYF

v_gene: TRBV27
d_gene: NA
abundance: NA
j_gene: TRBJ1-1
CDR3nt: TGTGCCAGCAGTTCAACTGAAGCTTTCTTT
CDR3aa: CASSSTEAFF

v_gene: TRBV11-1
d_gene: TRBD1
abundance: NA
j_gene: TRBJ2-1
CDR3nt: TGTGCCAGCAGCCGGGGACAGGGGCGCAATGAGCAGTTCTTC
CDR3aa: CASSRGQGRNEQFF

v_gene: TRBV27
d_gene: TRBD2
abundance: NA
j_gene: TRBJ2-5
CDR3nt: TGTGCCAGCAGTCCCCCTCCCCGACTAGCGGGGCCAGAGACCCAGTACTTC
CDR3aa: CASSPPPRLAGPETQYF

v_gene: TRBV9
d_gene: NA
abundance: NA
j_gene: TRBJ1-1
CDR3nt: TGTGCCAGCAGCGTCCAACAGGGATGGAGCACTGAAGCTTTCTTT
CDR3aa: CASSVQQGWSTEAFF

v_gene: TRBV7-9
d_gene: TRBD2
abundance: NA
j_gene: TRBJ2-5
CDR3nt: TGTGCCAGCTTCTCGCTAGCGGGGGGACCCGGCGTAGAGACCCAGTACTTC
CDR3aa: CASFSLAGGPGVETQYF

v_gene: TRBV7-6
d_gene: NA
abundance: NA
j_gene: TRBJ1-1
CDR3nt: TGTGCCAGCAGCCCCCAGATACAGGGCGGAGGCACTGAAGCTTTCTTT
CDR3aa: CASSPQIQGGGTEAFF

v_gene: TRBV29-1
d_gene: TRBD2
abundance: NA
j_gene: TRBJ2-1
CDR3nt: TGCAGCGTTGAAGGCGGGGGTAGCTCCTACAATGAGCAGTTCTTC
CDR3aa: CSVEGGGSSYNEQFF

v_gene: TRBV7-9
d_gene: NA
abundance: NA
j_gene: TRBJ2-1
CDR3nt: TGTGCCAGCAGCTTAGTATCGGGGTTAACACCGGATCACAATGAGCAGTTCTTC
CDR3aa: CASSLVSGLTPDHNEQFF

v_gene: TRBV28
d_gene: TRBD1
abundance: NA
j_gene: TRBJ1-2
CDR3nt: TGTGCCAGCAGCCTGACAGGGTTCTATGGCTACACCTTC
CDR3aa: CASSLTGFYGYTF